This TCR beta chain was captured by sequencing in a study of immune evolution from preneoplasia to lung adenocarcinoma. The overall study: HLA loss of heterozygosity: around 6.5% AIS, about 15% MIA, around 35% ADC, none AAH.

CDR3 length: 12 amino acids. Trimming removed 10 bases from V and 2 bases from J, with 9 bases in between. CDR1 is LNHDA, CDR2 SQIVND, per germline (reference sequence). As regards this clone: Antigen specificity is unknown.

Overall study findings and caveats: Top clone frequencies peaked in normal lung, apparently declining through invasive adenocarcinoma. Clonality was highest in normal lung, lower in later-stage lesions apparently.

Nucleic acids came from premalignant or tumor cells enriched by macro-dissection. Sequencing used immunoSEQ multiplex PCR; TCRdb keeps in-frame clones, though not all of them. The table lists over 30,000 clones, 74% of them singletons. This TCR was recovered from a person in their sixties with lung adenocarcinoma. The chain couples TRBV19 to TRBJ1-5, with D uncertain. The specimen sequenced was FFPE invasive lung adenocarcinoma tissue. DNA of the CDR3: TGTGCCACCAAGGTAGGCAATCAGCCCCAGCATTTT. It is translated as CATKVGNQPQHF.